One and the same sample provided the 4 T cell receptor beta chains below, sequenced in a study of blood T cell repertoires in COVID-19. This table comes from immunoSEQ multiplex PCR, and its TCRdb copy is limited to in-frame clones, with some not included. The sample includes about 200,000 clones, around 80% seen only once; the top ten take approximately 3%. Sample: peripheral blood. The receptors originated from a woman older than 75 with active or convalescent COVID-19.

V and J are TRBV19 and TRBJ2-1; tentatively, D is TRBD1 (5 bases). V was trimmed by 6 bases and J by 10 bases, leaving 10 bases between them. This CDR3 contains 11 residues. Germline assignment: CDR1 LNHDA and CDR2 SQIVND (reference sequence). This chain's CDR3 is CASRTGREQFF. The CDR3 region has the DNA TGTGCCAGTAGAACAGGAAGGGAGCAGTTCTTC.

This clone has more than one count but fewer than ten. The rearrangement links TRBV7-9 to TRBJ2-7, with 7 nucleotides matching TRBD1. The V gene end was trimmed by 5 bases and the J gene end by 2 bases; junction bases not matched to a gene: 9. CDR3 size: 15 residues. From germline, CDR1 is SEHNR and CDR2 FQNEAQ (reference sequence). CDR3 amino acids: CASSDTWDSTYEQYF. The CDR3, as DNA: TGTGCCAGCAGCGATACGTGGGACAGTACCTACGAGCAGTACTTC. The full variable domain, in which reference TRBV7-9 and TRBJ2-7 provide the parts outside the CDR3, is DTGVSQNPRHKITKRGQNVTFRCDPISEHNRLYWYRQTLGQGPEFLTYFQNEAQLEKSRLLSDRFSAERPKGSFSTLEIQRTEQGDSAMYLCASSDTWDSTYEQYFGPGTRLTVT.

This clone was detected only once. This chain joins TRBV11-3 and TRBJ1-5; D possibly corresponds to TRBD1 (6 bases). Germline V CDR1 and CDR2: SGHNT, YENEEA. The CDR3 spans 15 residues. V lost 7 bases and J lost 1, with 14 bases in between. The CDR3 DNA follows: TGTGCCAGCACCCTCAGGGGTTTCAGCAATCAGCCCCAGCATTTT. The encoded protein is CASTLRGFSNQPQHF.

The CDR3 DNA reads as TGTGCCAGCAGCCGGGACAGGACTGAAGCTTTCTTT. Translated: CASSRDRTEAFF. V and J are TRBV7-8 and TRBJ1-1; 8 bases fit TRBD1. CDR3 length: 12 residues. The ends lost 5 bases at V and 5 bases at J; junction bases unmatched: 1. Germline V gene lookup returns CDR1 SGHVS and CDR2 FQNEAQ.